The 24 T cell receptor beta chains in this list originate from one sample, sequenced in a study of OX40 agonist ivuxolimab in advanced cancers. To prepare the library, the immunoSEQ multiplex PCR assay was applied. The immuneACCESS repertoire file appears here via TCRdb, limited to in-frame rearrangements. These files lack a portion of the clones; in checked studies, under half of the deficit traces to unresolved V genes, and the cause of the others is not known. Within this sample are about 18,000 clones, with roughly 80% of them counted one time only. The top ten constitute 44% of the sample. Source: CD4+ or CD8+ T cells sorted from blood, taken in a trial of the OX40 agonist ivuxolimab. The receptor set was obtained from an adult with an advanced solid tumor such as melanoma, head and neck, liver or kidney cancer.

V is TRBV5-5 and J is TRBJ1-3; D is undetermined. The CDR3 has 14 residues. Per germline, CDR1 SGHKS and CDR2 YYEKEE (reference sequence). V was cut by 1 base and J by 4 bases, with 9 bases left in between. The CDR3 sequence: CASSLSGRGNTIYF. The CDR3 DNA reads TGTGCCAGCAGCTTGTCCGGACGAGGAAACACCATATATTTT.

This clone was detected only once. The chain uses TRBV30 and TRBJ1-2, with D possibly being TRBD1 (5 bases). CDR1 GTSNPN and CDR2 SVGIG come from the germline V gene (reference sequence). The CDR3 has 13 residues. Trimming left V 7 bases short and J 8 bases short, with 20 bases between. The CDR3, as DNA: TGTGCCTATCTGACAAGCGGACAAGGCGGCTACACCTTC. This encodes CAYLTSGQGGYTF.

The genes are TRBV4-1 and TRBJ2-2; D uncertain. The CDR3 has 13 residues. The germline V and J ends were trimmed by 4 bases and 1 base, with 4 bases remaining between them. Germline V lookup: CDR1 MGHRA, CDR2 YSYEKL. This CDR3 is CASSPMNTGELFF. The CDR3 DNA reads as TGCGCCAGCAGCCCAATGAACACCGGGGAGCTGTTTTTT.

This chain links TRBV7-6 with TRBJ2-3; 8 nucleotides agree with TRBD1. The CDR3 has 14 amino acids. The V gene end was trimmed by 3 bases and the J gene end by 3 bases; junction bases not matched to a gene: 2. Germline V CDR1 and CDR2: SGHVS, FNYEAQ. The CDR3 loop reads CASSFRTGTDTQYF. In DNA form, the CDR3 reads TGTGCCAGCAGCTTTCGGACAGGGACAGATACGCAGTATTTT. Full variable domain (outside the CDR3, taken from reference TRBV7-6 and TRBJ2-3): GAGVSQSPRYKVTKRGQDVALRCDPISGHVSLYWYRQALGQGPEFLTYFNYEAQQDKSGLPNDRFSAERPEGSISTLTIQRTEQRDSAMYRCASSFRTGTDTQYFGPGTRLTVL.

This clone was recorded a few times. The CDR3 sequence is CASSYPGGETQYF. The DNA for the CDR3 is TGTGCCAGCAGCTACCCGGGGGGAGAGACCCAGTACTTC. The chain joins TRBV14 to TRBJ2-5; the match to TRBD2 covers 7 bases. CDR1 SGHDN and CDR2 FVKESK come from the germline V gene. V was clipped by 5 bases and J by 4 bases; unmatched bases: 4. CDR3 length equals 13 residues.

The CDR3 spells CASSLDAFNEKLFF. CDR3 bases: TGTGCCAGCAGCTTAGATGCATTTAATGAAAAACTGTTTTTT. This sequence joins TRBV11-2 and TRBJ1-4; D is undetermined. Between the trimmed V and J ends, which lost 0 bases and 4 bases, there was a span of 6 bases. This CDR3 spans 14 amino acids. CDR1 and CDR2 (germline): SGHAT, FQNNGV.

The chain joins TRBV4-1 to TRBJ2-7; 8 bases match TRBD1. The CDR3 contains 17 residues. The V segment lost 1 base and the J segment 7 bases; nucleotides outside the gene matches: 15. Germline-derived CDR1 and CDR2 are MGHRA and YSYEKL. In DNA form, the CDR3 reads TGCGCCAGCAGCCAAGTCAGGGGAATCCAGGGGGCGTGGGAGCAGTACTTC. Amino acids: CASSQVRGIQGAWEQYF.

The chain recombines TRBV5-1 with TRBJ1-6; TRBD1 is a possible D gene (5 bases). CDR1 and CDR2 from the germline V gene are SGHRS and YFSETQ. The CDR3 runs 14 residues. Trimming removed 1 base at V and 8 bases at J, with 10 bases between. CDR3 region: CASSLSLGDSPLHF. For the CDR3, the DNA is TGCGCCAGCAGCTTGTCCCTGGGGGATTCACCCCTCCACTTT.

Worth noting for this clone: At one end, the junction sequence differs from germline, possibly due to a read error. The rearrangement joins TRBV6-1 to TRBJ2-3; D is uncertain. Looked up from germline, CDR1 is MNHNS and CDR2 is SASEGT. This CDR3 contains 12 residues. In DNA form, the CDR3 reads TGTGCCAGCAGTGAACAGGAACCGTTCCGAAATTTT. Its translation is CASSEQEPFRNF.

The chain combines TRBV21-1 with TRBJ1-2; TRBD1 was called by the table and not checked on the DNA. TRBV21-1 is classified as a pseudogene. CDR3 size: 16 residues. The CDR3 here is CASSNPDTGETYGYTF. The DNA for the CDR3 is TGTGCCAGCAGCAACCCCGATACAGGGGAAACGTATGGCTACACCTTC.

This chain connects TRBV15 to TRBJ2-7; 8 bases line up with TRBD1. The CDR3 consists of 14 residues. With V trimmed by 5 bases and J by 3 bases, 6 bases remained unmatched. The germline CDR1 and CDR2 sequences are LNHNV and YYDKDF (reference sequence). CDR3 nucleotides: TGTGCCACCAGCGCCGGGACAGGACGCTACGAGCAGTACTTC. Protein sequence: CATSAGTGRYEQYF.

The V and J genes are TRBV30 and TRBJ2-7; D is uncertain. The CDR3 consists of 12 residues. Germline loops: CDR1 GTSNPN, CDR2 SVGIG (reference sequence). The V gene lost 0 bases and the J gene lost 3 bases, with 6 bases spanning the gap. The CDR3 spells CAWSVPLYEQYF. CDR3 bases: TGTGCCTGGAGTGTACCACTCTACGAGCAGTACTTC.

The V and J genes are TRBV19 and TRBJ2-4; the match to TRBD1 covers 10 bases. This CDR3 comprises 12 residues. Germline V gene sequence: CDR1 LNHDA, CDR2 SQIVND (reference sequence). Trimming cost V 3 bases and J 14 bases; bases outside gene matches: 4. The CDR3 here is CASSIGGQGEYF. CDR3 DNA: TGTGCCAGTAGTATCGGCGGACAGGGGGAGTACTTC.

This chain joins TRBV19 and TRBJ1-2, with D maybe TRBD1 (5 bases). Between the trimmed V and J ends, which lost 3 bases and 8 bases, there was a span of 13 bases. Germline-derived CDR1 and CDR2 are LNHDA and SQIVND (reference sequence). The CDR3 has 13 residues. CDR3 nucleotide sequence: TGTGCCAGTAGTATGGGGCAGGCCCTAGGCTACACCTTC. Translated, it gives CASSMGQALGYTF.

This sequence joins TRBV19 and TRBJ2-1; 10 nucleotides agree with TRBD2. The V and J ends lost 5 bases and 10 bases, in that order; junction bases with no gene match: 11. Germline V gene sequence: CDR1 LNHDA, CDR2 SQIVND (reference sequence). CDR3 length: 15 residues. CDR3 sequence reads: CASSVLAGPGQEQFF. The CDR3 nucleotides are TGTGCCAGTAGTGTACTAGCGGGGCCTGGTCAAGAGCAGTTCTTC. The variable domain in full, with the rest retrieved from reference TRBV19 and TRBJ2-1, is DGGITQSPKYLFRKEGQNVTLSCEQNLNHDAMYWYRQDPGQGLRLIYYSQIVNDFQKGDIAEGYSVSREKKESFPLTVTSAQKNPTAFYLCASSVLAGPGQEQFFGPGTRLTVL.

This chain links TRBV19 with TRBJ1-5, with D unresolved. Germline V CDR1 and CDR2: LNHDA, SQIVND (reference sequence). V was pared by 1 base and J by 6 bases, with 4 bases between. The CDR3 has 12 amino acids. This CDR3 reads CASSIGVQPQHF. For the CDR3, the DNA is TGTGCCAGTAGTATAGGGGTTCAGCCCCAGCATTTT.

This chain links TRBV2 with TRBJ2-3; no clear D gene. The CDR3 is made up of 12 amino acids. Trimming stripped 3 bases from V and 7 bases from J, with 8 bases between. Germline loops: CDR1 SNHLY, CDR2 FYNNEI. CDR3 sequence (DNA): TGTGCCAGCAGTGATTTGGAAAATACGCAGTATTTT. This sequence encodes CASSDLENTQYF.

This chain links TRBV5-1 with TRBJ2-1; D ambiguous. Germline V CDR1 and CDR2: SGHRS, YFSETQ. The CDR3 is made up of 12 amino acids. Deletions cut 5 bases from V and 8 bases from J, with 11 bases between. CDR3 sequence reads: CASSSRFHEQFF. In DNA, the CDR3 is TGCGCCAGCAGTTCCAGGTTCCATGAGCAGTTCTTC.

The genes are TRBV7-2 and TRBJ2-5, with TRBD1 as a possible D gene (5 bases). Germline CDR1 and CDR2: SGHTA and FQGNSA. V was trimmed by 1 base and J by 2 bases, leaving 17 bases between them. This CDR3 contains 17 residues. The CDR3 sequence is CASSLGGETDVQETQYF. CDR3 coding DNA: TGTGCCAGCAGCTTAGGGGGTGAGACAGACGTTCAAGAGACCCAGTACTTC.

As for this clone: An end of the junction differs from the germline gene, which may be a read error. V usage is TRBV13 and J usage is TRBJ1-2; D gene unclear. The germline gives CDR1 PRHDT, CDR2 FYEKMQ (reference sequence). The CDR3 has 14 residues. The CDR3 loop reads CASSVGSEGYGYTF. In nucleotides, the CDR3 is TGTGCCAGCAGCGTAGGGTCTGAGGGCTATGGCTACACCTTC. The entire variable domain, with the rest obtained from reference TRBV13 and TRBJ1-2, is as follows: AAGVIQSPRHLIKEKRETATLKCYPIPRHDTVYWYQQGPGQDPQFLISFYEKMQSDKGSIPDRFSAQQFSDYHSELNMSSLELGDSALYFCASSVGSEGYGYTFGSGTRLTVV.

The genes are TRBV6-4 and TRBJ2-3, with TRBD2 matching 10 bases. Germline V gene lookup returns CDR1 MRHNA and CDR2 SNTAGT. The trim removed 6 bases at V and 2 bases at J, leaving 11 bases unmatched. There are 17 residues in the CDR3. The DNA of the CDR3 is TGTGCCAGCAGCGCCTTTGGAGCGGGGGGGCACACAGATACGCAGTATTTT. It codes for CASSAFGAGGHTDTQYF.

There are a few counts of this clone. The same CDR3 arises from other DNA sequences in this sample as well. The chain combines TRBV7-9 with TRBJ2-7; D gene uncertain. This CDR3 comprises 12 residues. From germline, CDR1 is SEHNR and CDR2 FQNEAQ (reference sequence). Trimming shortened V by 1 base and J by 4 bases, and 5 bases separated the two germline ends. In DNA, the CDR3 is TGTGCCAGCAGCTTAGTTCGATACGAGCAGTACTTC. It encodes CASSLVRYEQYF.

A few counts support this clone. The V gene is TRBV2, the J gene TRBJ2-7; 8 bases align to TRBD2. The CDR3 runs 16 residues. V was pared by 2 bases and J by 1 base, with 7 bases of the junction left unmatched. Germline-derived CDR1 and CDR2 are SNHLY and FYNNEI. The CDR3 is CASSEWVGGESYEQYF. The CDR3 DNA reads as TGTGCCAGCAGTGAATGGGTCGGGGGGGAATCCTACGAGCAGTACTTC.

This clone has just one count. The chain couples TRBV4-3 to TRBJ1-1, with 7 bases identical to TRBD1. V was clipped by 3 bases and J by 2 bases; unmatched bases: 3. Germline V lookup: CDR1 LGHNA, CDR2 YSLEER. The CDR3 totals 14 residues. DNA for the CDR3: TGCGCCAGCAGCCATGCAGGGGGAAACACTGAAGCTTTCTTT. Protein sequence: CASSHAGGNTEAFF.